Listed here are 14 T cell receptor beta chains from one sample, sequenced in a study of blood T cell repertoires in COVID-19. The assay was immunoSEQ multiplex PCR, and TCRdb's table has in-frame clones only and misses some. Here the sample spans some 30,000 clones, about 92% being singletons. The specimen sequenced was peripheral blood. The origin of the receptors is a man between 65 and 85 years old with active or convalescent COVID-19.

V and J are TRBV19 and TRBJ1-5, with D possibly matching TRBD1 (5 bases). V lost 9 bases and J 0 bases, leaving 15 bases between the germline ends. The CDR3 covers 15 residues. Germline CDR1 is LNHDA and CDR2 is SQIVND (reference sequence). This chain's CDR3 is CASLIGGGSNQPQHF. The CDR3 DNA is TGTGCCAGCTTAATTGGGGGAGGTAGCAATCAGCCCCAGCATTTT.

V usage is TRBV7-2 and J usage is TRBJ1-1; D is unclear. Germline values: CDR1 SGHTA, CDR2 FQGNSA. There are 11 residues in the CDR3. With 6 bases removed from V and 7 bases from J, the gap between germline ends came to 9 bases. CDR3 protein: CASRRRDEAFF. CDR3 in DNA: TGTGCCAGCAGGCGGAGGGATGAAGCTTTCTTT.

The V gene is TRBV29-1, the J gene TRBJ2-1; perhaps TRBD2 as D (6 bases). Per germline, CDR1 SQVTM and CDR2 ANQGSEA. The CDR3 has 13 amino acids. Trimming stripped 4 bases from V and 9 bases from J, with 16 bases between. The CDR3 DNA sequence: TGCAGCGTTGTCTGGGACTCGGGGAGTGAGCAGTTCTTC. It specifies CSVVWDSGSEQFF.

This clone was picked up a small number of times. The chain uses TRBV28 and TRBJ2-5; D not resolved. Germline lookup yields CDR1 MDHEN and CDR2 SYDVKM. The V gene lost 3 bases and the J gene lost 0 bases, with 14 bases spanning the gap. This CDR3 comprises 16 residues. The CDR3 region is CASSFRRGVYQETQYF. CDR3 nucleotide sequence: TGTGCCAGCAGTTTCCGCCGCGGCGTGTACCAAGAGACCCAGTACTTC.

The V call is TRBV7-8, the J call TRBJ1-5, with D uncertain. Germline V gene lookup returns CDR1 SGHVS and CDR2 FQNEAQ. The length of the CDR3 is 15 residues. Deletions cut 2 bases from V and 4 bases from J, with 12 bases between. CDR3 DNA: TGTGCCAGCAGCTTATCGGGAGTTGGGAATCAGCCCCAGCATTTT. Protein product: CASSLSGVGNQPQHF.

The rearrangement uses TRBV5-1 and TRBJ1-1; D might be TRBD1 (6 bases). V was cut by 4 bases and J by 1 base, with 14 bases left in between. Looked up from germline, CDR1 is SGHRS and CDR2 is YFSETQ. This CDR3 has 15 residues. CDR3: CASSPAPGQNTEAFF. DNA for the CDR3: TGCGCCAGCAGCCCTGCCCCGGGACAGAACACTGAAGCTTTCTTT.

The chain has TRBV19 and TRBJ1-2; TRBD1 might be the D (5 bases). Trimming pared 0 bases from V and 8 bases from J, leaving 13 bases between. This CDR3 is 14 amino acids long. Germline V gene sequence: CDR1 LNHDA, CDR2 SQIVND (reference sequence). DNA for the CDR3: TGTGCCAGTAGTATAGATCGGGGGATTCGAGGCTACACCTTC. It is translated as CASSIDRGIRGYTF.

The J gene is TRBJ1-5, the V gene TRBV5-1, with 8 bases matching TRBD1. With V trimmed by 4 bases and J by 6 bases, 9 bases remained unmatched. The CDR3 covers 15 residues. Germline values: CDR1 SGHRS, CDR2 YFSETQ. The CDR3 loop reads CASSETTGTGQPQHF. CDR3 sequence (DNA): TGCGCCAGCAGCGAAACAACAGGGACAGGTCAGCCCCAGCATTTT.

The chain carries TRBV9 and TRBJ2-7, with 11 bases aligning to TRBD2. The V and J ends lost 0 bases and 2 bases, in that order; junction bases with no gene match: 13. This CDR3 contains 19 residues. The germline V gene encodes CDR1 SGDLS and CDR2 YYNGEE. This CDR3 reads CASSVEGSGRAYPPYEQYF. The DNA of the CDR3 is TGTGCCAGCAGCGTAGAGGGTAGCGGGAGGGCCTACCCTCCCTACGAGCAGTACTTC.

This chain links TRBV7-2 with TRBJ2-3; D gene unclear. The length of the CDR3 is 13 residues. CDR1 and CDR2 (germline): SGHTA, FQGNSA. V was clipped by 2 bases and J by 1 base, with 4 bases between them. The CDR3 loop is CASSLIGTDTQYF. CDR3 coding DNA: TGTGCCAGCAGCTTAATAGGCACAGATACGCAGTATTTT.

The rearrangement links TRBV28 to TRBJ1-2, with no clear D. The V and J ends lost 2 bases and 8 bases respectively, with 12 bases between them. Germline V gives CDR1 MDHEN, CDR2 SYDVKM. This CDR3 has 13 amino acids. CDR3 DNA sequence: TGTGCCAGCAGTTTAACGACTGTCGCGGGCTACACCTTC. Its translation is CASSLTTVAGYTF.

A single count supports this clone. The V gene is TRBV20-1, the J gene TRBJ2-5; 7 positions match TRBD1. The germline V gene encodes CDR1 DFQATT and CDR2 SNEGSKA (reference sequence). V lost 7 bases and J lost 2; bases outside the gene matches: 1. This CDR3 has 11 amino acids. The CDR3 sequence: CSGDRQETQYF. CDR3 nucleotides: TGCAGTGGGGACAGACAAGAGACCCAGTACTTC.

V gene TRBV18 combines with J gene TRBJ2-2; perhaps TRBD2 as D (5 bases). Germline CDR1 and CDR2: KGHSH and LQKENI. There are 13 residues in the CDR3. Deletions cut 3 bases from V and 7 bases from J, with 9 bases between. In DNA form, the CDR3 reads TGTGCCAGCTCACCTTCCGGGGTCGGGGAGCTGTTTTTT. Encoded protein: CASSPSGVGELFF. Full variable domain (outside the CDR3, taken from reference TRBV18 and TRBJ2-2): NAGVMQNPRHLVRRRGQEARLRCSPMKGHSHVYWYRQLPEEGLKFMVYLQKENIIDESGMPKERFSAEFPKEGPSILRIQQVVRGDSAAYFCASSPSGVGELFFGEGSRLTVL.

CDR3 sequence (DNA): TGTGCCAGCAGCTTCGGACAGGGAGTTTGGAATCAGCCCCAGCATTTT. It encodes CASSFGQGVWNQPQHF. This chain connects TRBV7-2 to TRBJ1-5, with TRBD1 identical over 8 bases. V lost 3 bases and J lost 4; bases outside the gene matches: 8. Looked up from germline, CDR1 is SGHTA and CDR2 is FQGNSA. There are 16 residues in the CDR3.